Listed below are T cell receptor beta chains from one sample, sequenced in a study of T cell responses to AZD1222 COVID-19 vaccine. Profiled with immunoSEQ multiplex PCR; TCRdb holds only in-frame clones, not every one. The sample lists 120,000 to 150,000 clones, approximately 94% occurring once. Sample: peripheral blood, taken on day 0 of AZD1222 vaccination. The receptor source for this set is an adult in good health. Each CDR3 is given with its conserved first and last residue. Each record gives: V gene, D gene, clone size, CDR3 length, J gene, CDR3 DNA, CDR3 protein. A D gene is named only where the DNA matches it firmly. Expanded clones are given a class, and other clones once, few, many or no size at all.

>TRBV18|NA|NA|13|TRBJ1-1
TGTGCCAGCTCGCTTTTAGAGAGGACTGAAGCTTTCTTT
CASSLLERTEAFF
>TRBV11-2|NA|NA|15|TRBJ2-5
TGTGCCAGCAGCCAAAGGCAGGGGATCCAAGAGACCCAGTACTTC
CASSQRQGIQETQYF
>TRBV7-9|NA|once|15|TRBJ1-5
TGTGCCAGCAGCCGGAGCTCACAGGGTAGCCAGCCCCAGCATTTT
CASSRSSQGSQPQHF
>TRBV3-1/TRBV3-2|NA|NA|18|TRBJ2-2
TGTGCCAGCAGCGGTGACCCGGCGGCGGACGGTTTTCCCGGGGAGCTGTTTTTT
CASSGDPAADGFPGELFF
>TRBV9|NA|NA|16|TRBJ2-2
TGTGCCAGCAGCGTAGTCCTAGCCCCTGCTGGAGGGGAGCTGTTTTTT
CASSVVLAPAGGELFF
>TRBV7-6|TRBD2|NA|14|TRBJ2-5
TGTGCCAGCAGCTTCGGGGGGAGCCAAGAGACCCAGTACTTC
CASSFGGSQETQYF
>TRBV4-3|NA|NA|15|TRBJ1-2
TGCGCCAGCAGCCAAGACGGGGGGGTAGGCTATGGCTACACCTTC
CASSQDGGVGYGYTF
>TRBV10-3|NA|few|12|TRBJ1-1
TGTGCCATGGGGGGTGTGAACACTGAAGCTTTCTTT
CAMGGVNTEAFF
>TRBV6-5|NA|NA|13|TRBJ2-5
TGTGCCAGCAGGCGGTTAGGGATAGAGACCCAGTACTTC
CASRRLGIETQYF
>TRBV5-1|NA|NA|12|TRBJ1-2
TGCGCCAGCCATGGGGGGGACTATGGCTACACCTTC
CASHGGDYGYTF
>TRBV5-5|TRBD2|once|18|TRBJ2-1
TGTGCCAGCAGCGTGCGCGGCCCTAGCGGGAGCTCCTACAATGAGCAGTTCTTC
CASSVRGPSGSSYNEQFF
>TRBV19|NA|once|15|TRBJ1-4
TGTGCCAGTAGTCGATCCGGGACACCGAATGAAAAACTGTTTTTT
CASSRSGTPNEKLFF
>TRBV7-2|NA|NA|13|TRBJ2-7
TGTGCCAGCAGCTTAGGTCAGAGGTACGAGCAGTACTTC
CASSLGQRYEQYF
>TRBV29-1|NA|once|13|TRBJ2-1
TGCAGCGTTGAAGATTCCCTAATGAATGAGCAGTTCTTC
CSVEDSLMNEQFF
>TRBV18|NA|NA|13|TRBJ2-1
TGTGCCAGCTCACCAAACCAGTACAATGAGCAGTTCTTC
CASSPNQYNEQFF
>TRBV12-3/TRBV12-4|NA|NA|13|TRBJ1-2
TGTGCCAGCACCCGGGACGGTAACTATGGCTACACCTTC
CASTRDGNYGYTF
>TRBV6-5|TRBD1|NA|14|TRBJ1-1
TGTGCCAGCACCCCGGGACAGTGGAACACTGAAGCTTTCTTT
CASTPGQWNTEAFF
>TRBV4-3|TRBD2|NA|16|TRBJ2-3
TGCGCCAGCAGCCAAGGGACTAGCGGCCGCACAGATACGCAGTATTTT
CASSQGTSGRTDTQYF
>TRBV5-1|TRBD2|NA|15|TRBJ2-1
TGCGCCAGCAGCTTATCTAGCGGGGTGGGGAATGAGCAGTTCTTC
CASSLSSGVGNEQFF
>TRBV6-5|NA|NA|15|TRBJ1-1
TGTGCCAGCAGTAATTCAGGGGCGCGCAGATCTGAAGCTTTCTTT
CASSNSGARRSEAFF
>TRBV6-6|TRBD1|NA|14|TRBJ1-2
TGTGCCAGCAGCCGTGGGACAGGAGTCGACGGCTACACCTTC
CASSRGTGVDGYTF
>TRBV3-1/TRBV3-2|NA|NA|14|TRBJ2-7
TGTGCCAGCAGCCGATCCGCTAATACCTACGAGCAGTACTTC
CASSRSANTYEQYF
>TRBV5-4|TRBD1|once|18|TRBJ2-7
TGTGCCAGCAGCCTCGGACAGGGCCGGGTTGAGAAGTCCTACGAGCAGTACTTC
CASSLGQGRVEKSYEQYF
>TRBV27|TRBD2|once|16|TRBJ2-3
TGTGCCAGCAGGCGACCGGGACTAGCAAGCACAGATACGCAGTATTTT
CASRRPGLASTDTQYF
>TRBV4-1|TRBD1|NA|16|TRBJ1-4
TGCGCCAGCAGCCACGCCCCGACAGGGGGCGAGGAAAAACTGTTTTTT
CASSHAPTGGEEKLFF
>TRBV20-1|TRBD2|NA|14|TRBJ2-7
TGCAGTGCTAGTCCCGGACTAGCGGGCTACGAGCAGTACTTC
CSASPGLAGYEQYF
>TRBV9|TRBD2|NA|15|TRBJ2-3
TGTGCCAGCAGCGTCGGACTAGAATTAACAGATACGCAGTATTTT
CASSVGLELTDTQYF
>TRBV27|TRBD1|NA|15|TRBJ1-5
TGTGCCAGCAGTTTAGAACAGGGGCTGGGTCAGCCCCAGCATTTT
CASSLEQGLGQPQHF
>TRBV7-2|TRBD2|NA|14|TRBJ2-7
TGTGCCAGCACCTCGGGGGGTATTCCCTACGAGCAGTACTTC
CASTSGGIPYEQYF
>TRBV7-6|NA|NA|18|TRBJ1-2
TGTGCCAGCAGCCTAGCTGGAGACGGTCGGGGAGGGGTTTATGGCTACACCTTC
CASSLAGDGRGGVYGYTF
>TRBV2|TRBD1|NA|13|TRBJ1-2
TGTGCCAGCAGTGGACCGACAGGGAATGGCTACACCTTC
CASSGPTGNGYTF
>TRBV14|TRBD1|NA|14|TRBJ2-7
TGTGCCAGCAGTGTGACAGGGGCCCGGTGGGAGCAGTACTTC
CASSVTGARWEQYF
>TRBV19|TRBD1|NA|15|TRBJ2-1
TGTGCCAGTAGTAAAAGACAGGGGGCCGGCAATGAGCAGTTCTTC
CASSKRQGAGNEQFF
>TRBV6-5|TRBD1|NA|12|TRBJ1-1
TGTGCCAGCAGGATCACAGGGGTGGGAGCTTTCTTT
CASRITGVGAFF
>TRBV9|NA|few|15|TRBJ1-5
TGTGCCAGCAGCGTTGGTACCCATGGCAATCAGCCCCAGCATTTT
CASSVGTHGNQPQHF
>TRBV7-2|TRBD1|once|14|TRBJ1-1
TGTGCCAGCAGCACCCAGGGGGGCGGCACTGAAGCTTTCTTT
CASSTQGGGTEAFF
>TRBV5-1|TRBD1|NA|14|TRBJ2-3
TGCGCCAGCAGCGGTGGGACAGGCCGAGATACGCAGTATTTT
CASSGGTGRDTQYF
>TRBV4-1|TRBD2|NA|14|TRBJ2-5
TGCGCCAGCAGCCAACGGCGGGGGGAAGAGACCCAGTACTTC
CASSQRRGEETQYF
>TRBV27|NA|NA|13|TRBJ2-7
TGTGCCAGCAGCAACGAACAGGGCTACGAGCAGTACTTC
CASSNEQGYEQYF
>TRBV7-2|NA|NA|12|TRBJ2-7
TGTGCCAGCAGCTTAGGGGCCAGGCTCGAAAGCTTC
CASSLGARLESF
>TRBV18|NA|NA|15|TRBJ1-3
TGTGCCAGCTCACAGGGCCGTTCCACAGGAAACACCATATATTTT
CASSQGRSTGNTIYF
>TRBV10-3|NA|NA|14|TRBJ1-1
TGTGCCATCAAGAGAAACGAGGGGAACACTGAAGCTTTCTTT
CAIKRNEGNTEAFF
>TRBV4-3|TRBD1|medium-sized|17|TRBJ2-6
TGCGCCAGCAGCCAATCTATACAGGGGGCGGGGGCCAACGTCCTGACTTTC
CASSQSIQGAGANVLTF
>TRBV5-4|TRBD1|NA|15|TRBJ1-5
TGTGCCAGCAGCTCAGGGGGTGGGAGCAATCAGCCCCAGCATTTT
CASSSGGGSNQPQHF
>TRBV6-1|NA|NA|14|TRBJ2-3
TGTGCCAGCAGTGAACTAGGGCCCCCAGATACGCAGTATTTT
CASSELGPPDTQYF
>TRBV6-5|TRBD1|NA|16|TRBJ1-4
TGTGCCAGCAGTTCGTTCCCGGGGACAGCTTACGAAAAACTGTTTTTT
CASSSFPGTAYEKLFF
>TRBV7-2|TRBD2|NA|16|TRBJ2-1
TGTGCCAGCAGCTTTCACGGGACTAGCGGGGGAAGGGAGCAGTTCTTC
CASSFHGTSGGREQFF
>TRBV4-3|TRBD2|NA|21|TRBJ2-1
TGCGCCAGCAGAACAGATCGAGTGTGGGGGAGCGGGAGGGAATCGGGGAATGAGCAGTTCTTC
CASRTDRVWGSGRESGNEQFF
>TRBV7-9|TRBD1|NA|16|TRBJ1-1
TGTGCCAGCAGCTTAAGGCAGGGGGTTTCTGGCACTGAAGCTTTCTTT
CASSLRQGVSGTEAFF
>TRBV5-1|NA|once|14|TRBJ2-1
TGCGCCAGCAGCTTTGGGCCCGAGACCAATGAGCAGTTCTTC
CASSFGPETNEQFF
>TRBV6-2/TRBV6-3|NA|NA|14|TRBJ1-4
TGTGCCAGCAGTTACGCATTCGAGGGGAAAAAACTGTTTTTT
CASSYAFEGKKLFF
>TRBV19|TRBD2|once|15|TRBJ2-5
TGTGCCAGTAGTACAGGACCGGGGGGGTTAGAGACCCAGTACTTC
CASSTGPGGLETQYF
>TRBV5-1|NA|NA|17|TRBJ2-3
TGCGCCAGCAGGCCCTCAGCCCTAGCGCGAGGTACAGATACGCAGTATTTT
CASRPSALARGTDTQYF
>TRBV5-4|TRBD2|NA|13|TRBJ2-3
TGTGCCAGCAGCCCGGAGCGGGAAGATACGCAGTATTTT
CASSPEREDTQYF